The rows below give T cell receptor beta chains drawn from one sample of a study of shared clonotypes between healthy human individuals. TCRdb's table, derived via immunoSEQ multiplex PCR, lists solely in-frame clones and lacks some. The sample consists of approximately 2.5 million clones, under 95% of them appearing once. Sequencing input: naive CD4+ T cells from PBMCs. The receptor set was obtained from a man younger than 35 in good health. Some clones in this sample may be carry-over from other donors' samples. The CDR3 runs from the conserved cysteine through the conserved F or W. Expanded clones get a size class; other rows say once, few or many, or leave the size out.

CDR3: CASSFSTEETQYF; size: .; V: TRBV5-1
CDR3: CASSLRPWQGPYGYTF; size: .; V: TRBV14
CDR3: CASSFPGGSGANVLTF; size: .; V: TRBV28
CDR3: CASSPLAGESTGELFF; size: .; V: TRBV5-1
CDR3: CSVETLGIGSVPYGYTF; size: .; V: TRBV29-1
CDR3: CASSPRADGQPQHF; size: .; V: TRBV18
CDR3: CASSRRARDKQETQYF; size: .; V: TRBV5-1
CDR3: CSVNNLYGYTF; size: .; V: TRBV29-1
CDR3: CASSQDIAGGADTQYF; size: .; V: TRBV4-1
CDR3: CASSELEQSRNSPLHF; size: .; V: TRBV2
CDR3: CASSLRAVPLTGELFF; size: .; V: TRBV7-8
CDR3: CASSPGHRMNTEAFF; size: .; V: TRBV4-1
CDR3: CASNRVARGARDTQYF; size: .; V: TRBV28
CDR3: CASSGASYEQYF; size: once; V: TRBV2
CDR3: CASSPREASYEQYF; size: .; V: TRBV7-8
CDR3: CASWGGQAGGSEQFF; size: .; V: TRBV2
CDR3: CASSPPDKTYEQYF; size: .; V: TRBV18
CDR3: CASSLRRQPRDEQFF; size: .; V: TRBV7-8
CDR3: CSARVNEQYF; size: few; V: TRBV20-1
CDR3: CASSFVLRKAFF; size: .; V: TRBV28
CDR3: CASTSPGTGRRYEQYF; size: .; V: TRBV28
CDR3: CASSNRTGGIGQFF; size: .; V: TRBV5-1
CDR3: CASSLLRGHYNEQFF; size: once; V: TRBV2
CDR3: CASSQAGSSGNTIYF; size: .; V: TRBV4-2
CDR3: CASSPAGNQPQHF; size: .; V: TRBV6-6
CDR3: CASSPQGQETQYF; size: .; V: TRBV6-5
CDR3: CASSEGSTDTQYF; size: .; V: TRBV2
CDR3: CASAPTGSTDTQYF; size: .; V: TRBV19
CDR3: CASSSGGGTEAFF; size: .; V: TRBV7-9
CDR3: CASSVDARTGETQYF; size: .; V: TRBV9
CDR3: CASSLTSGSRYEQYF; size: .; V: TRBV19
CDR3: CASSLKTGGSYGYTF; size: .; V: TRBV7-8
CDR3: CASIRSPQSTDTQYF; size: once; V: TRBV6-1
CDR3: CSGISGGEKLFF; size: .; V: TRBV29-1
CDR3: CASSSTTTRGYEQYF; size: .; V: TRBV6-5
CDR3: CASSNLNRDEKLFF; size: .; V: TRBV10-2
CDR3: CASSDPGGRAGYEQYF; size: .; V: TRBV6-1
CDR3: CASSLTGWGDTQYF; size: .; V: TRBV5-1
CDR3: CSAGTSGSWVGNEQFF; size: .; V: TRBV29-1
CDR3: CASSFGLAGELFF; size: .; V: TRBV14
CDR3: CASSYGGTSSGNTIYF; size: .; V: TRBV5-1
CDR3: CASSDWFVSGTGELFF; size: .; V: TRBV25-1
CDR3: CASSSGQPRETQYF; size: .; V: TRBV11-3
CDR3: CASSLLGQGAQEGYTF; size: .; V: TRBV6-6
CDR3: CASSLGRGFRETQYF; size: .; V: TRBV7-9
CDR3: CASSVLVNQPQHF; size: .; V: TRBV27
CDR3: CASSPFWTANTEAFF; size: .; V: TRBV5-1
CDR3: CASSFGPTRVYEQYF; size: .; V: TRBV7-9
CDR3: CASSPRGTSDTQYF; size: .; V: TRBV14
CDR3: CASSQVVQETQYF; size: .; V: TRBV5-1
CDR3: CASRGPGTVGSYTF; size: .; V: TRBV19
CDR3: CASSLGLGSPLHF; size: .; V: TRBV7-9
CDR3: CAIKAGGNEQFF; size: .; V: TRBV10-3
CDR3: CASSFTDRELAKNIQYF; size: .; V: TRBV27
CDR3: CASSLTGNRIYGYTF; size: .; V: TRBV28